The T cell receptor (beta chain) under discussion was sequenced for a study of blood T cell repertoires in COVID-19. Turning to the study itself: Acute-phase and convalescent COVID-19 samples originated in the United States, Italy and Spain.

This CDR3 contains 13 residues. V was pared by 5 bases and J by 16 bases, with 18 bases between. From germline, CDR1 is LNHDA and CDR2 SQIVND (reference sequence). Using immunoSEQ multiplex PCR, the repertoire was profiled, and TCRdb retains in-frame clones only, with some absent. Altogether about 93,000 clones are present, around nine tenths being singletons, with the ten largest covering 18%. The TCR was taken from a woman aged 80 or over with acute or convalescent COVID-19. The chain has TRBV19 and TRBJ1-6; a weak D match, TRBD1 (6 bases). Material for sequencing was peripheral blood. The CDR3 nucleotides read TGTGCCAGTAGTGAAAACAGGGCCGAGGCTCTCCACTTT. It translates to CASSENRAEALHF.